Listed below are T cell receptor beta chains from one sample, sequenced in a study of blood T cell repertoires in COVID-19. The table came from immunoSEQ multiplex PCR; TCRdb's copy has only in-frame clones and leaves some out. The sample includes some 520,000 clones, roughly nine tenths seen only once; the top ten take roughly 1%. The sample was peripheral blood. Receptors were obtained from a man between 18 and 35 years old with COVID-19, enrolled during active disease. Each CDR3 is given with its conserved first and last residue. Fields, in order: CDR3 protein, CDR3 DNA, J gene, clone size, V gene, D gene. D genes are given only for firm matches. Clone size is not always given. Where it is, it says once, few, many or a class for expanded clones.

CDR3 protein: CSARGDRIVTF
CDR3 DNA: TGCAGTGCTAGGGGGGACAGGATCGTGACCTTT
J gene: TRBJ1-6
clone size: once
V gene: TRBV20-1
D gene: TRBD1

CDR3 protein: CASSESSYNSPLHF
CDR3 DNA: TGTGCCAGCAGTGAGAGCTCCTATAATTCACCCCTCCACTTT
J gene: TRBJ1-6
clone size: NA
V gene: TRBV25-1
D gene: NA

CDR3 protein: CASSLQGASEKLFF
CDR3 DNA: TGTGCCAGCAGTTTACAGGGGGCAAGTGAAAAACTGTTTTTT
J gene: TRBJ1-4
clone size: NA
V gene: TRBV27
D gene: TRBD1

CDR3 protein: CASSLNRGSPLHF
CDR3 DNA: TGTGCCAGCAGCTTAAACAGGGGCTCACCCCTCCACTTT
J gene: TRBJ1-6
clone size: NA
V gene: TRBV11-3
D gene: TRBD1

CDR3 protein: CASSHGTAGGYGEQYF
CDR3 DNA: TGTGCCAGCAGCCACGGGACAGCGGGAGGTTACGGCGAGCAGTACTTC
J gene: TRBJ2-7
clone size: NA
V gene: TRBV16
D gene: TRBD2

CDR3 protein: CASSLGAGHTEAFF
CDR3 DNA: TGCGCCAGCAGCCTAGGCGCGGGTCACACTGAAGCTTTCTTT
J gene: TRBJ1-1
clone size: NA
V gene: TRBV4-1
D gene: NA

CDR3 protein: CSVAPSEYEQYF
CDR3 DNA: TGCAGCGTTGCGCCTAGCGAGTACGAGCAGTACTTC
J gene: TRBJ2-7
clone size: NA
V gene: TRBV29-1
D gene: NA

CDR3 protein: CASSLEQLYNEQFF
CDR3 DNA: TGCGCCAGCAGCTTGGAACAGCTCTACAATGAGCAGTTCTTC
J gene: TRBJ2-1
clone size: NA
V gene: TRBV5-1
D gene: NA

CDR3 protein: CASSSPGVNEQFF
CDR3 DNA: TGTGCCAGCAGCTCCCCGGGGGTCAATGAGCAGTTCTTC
J gene: TRBJ2-1
clone size: once
V gene: TRBV21-1
D gene: NA

CDR3 protein: CASSTLDRALSGEQFF
CDR3 DNA: TGTGCCAGCTCGACCCTCGACAGGGCTCTGAGTGGTGAGCAGTTCTTC
J gene: TRBJ2-1
clone size: NA
V gene: TRBV18
D gene: TRBD1

CDR3 protein: CASQRRASSTEAFF
CDR3 DNA: TGTGCCAGCCAGAGGAGGGCCAGCTCTACTGAAGCTTTCTTT
J gene: TRBJ1-1
clone size: NA
V gene: TRBV6-5
D gene: NA

CDR3 protein: CSAATNTEAFF
CDR3 DNA: TGCAGTGCTGCCACAAACACTGAAGCTTTCTTT
J gene: TRBJ1-1
clone size: NA
V gene: TRBV20-1
D gene: NA

CDR3 protein: CASSSEWNRGLRGYTF
CDR3 DNA: TGTGCCAGCAGCTCCGAATGGAACAGAGGGCTGCGTGGCTACACCTTC
J gene: TRBJ1-2
clone size: NA
V gene: TRBV13
D gene: NA

CDR3 protein: CATSRDSGLPNEQFF
CDR3 DNA: TGTGCCACCAGCAGAGATTCTGGACTTCCCAATGAGCAGTTCTTC
J gene: TRBJ2-1
clone size: NA
V gene: TRBV15
D gene: NA

CDR3 protein: CASSRGQLYEQYF
CDR3 DNA: TGTGCCAGTAGTAGAGGACAACTCTACGAGCAGTACTTC
J gene: TRBJ2-7
clone size: NA
V gene: TRBV19
D gene: NA

CDR3 protein: CASSTQTSGGYEQYF
CDR3 DNA: TGTGCCAGCTCAACCCAGACTAGCGGGGGCTACGAGCAGTACTTC
J gene: TRBJ2-7
clone size: NA
V gene: TRBV18
D gene: TRBD2

CDR3 protein: CAISRATGGNYGYTF
CDR3 DNA: TGTGCCATCAGTCGCGCGACAGGGGGCAACTATGGCTACACCTTC
J gene: TRBJ1-2
clone size: NA
V gene: TRBV10-3
D gene: TRBD1

CDR3 protein: CASSVLSGGGSDTQYF
CDR3 DNA: TGTGCCAGCAGTGTGCTTAGCGGGGGAGGGTCAGATACGCAGTATTTT
J gene: TRBJ2-3
clone size: NA
V gene: TRBV25-1
D gene: TRBD2

CDR3 protein: CASSRGDRGHGNTEAFF
CDR3 DNA: TGTGCCAGCAGCCGGGGGGACAGGGGGCACGGGAACACTGAAGCTTTCTTT
J gene: TRBJ1-1
clone size: NA
V gene: TRBV14
D gene: TRBD1

CDR3 protein: CASRESSDQPQHF
CDR3 DNA: TGTGCCAGCAGGGAGTCATCCGATCAGCCCCAGCATTTT
J gene: TRBJ1-5
clone size: NA
V gene: TRBV2
D gene: NA

CDR3 protein: CASSFRTGRDEAFF
CDR3 DNA: TGTGCCAGCAGTTTTCGGACAGGGCGGGATGAAGCTTTCTTT
J gene: TRBJ1-1
clone size: NA
V gene: TRBV27
D gene: TRBD1

CDR3 protein: CASSSQDTEAFF
CDR3 DNA: TGTGCCAGCAGCTCACAAGACACTGAAGCTTTCTTT
J gene: TRBJ1-1
clone size: NA
V gene: TRBV11-2
D gene: NA

CDR3 protein: CASSPHAEAREYQPQHF
CDR3 DNA: TGCGCCAGCAGCCCACACGCCGAGGCCAGGGAATATCAGCCCCAGCATTTT
J gene: TRBJ1-5
clone size: NA
V gene: TRBV4-1
D gene: NA

CDR3 protein: CASSGGRDFGWELFF
CDR3 DNA: TGTGCCAGCAGCGGGGGGAGGGATTTTGGTTGGGAGCTGTTTTTT
J gene: TRBJ2-2
clone size: NA
V gene: TRBV7-6
D gene: TRBD2

CDR3 protein: CASSLDHSGYTGELFF
CDR3 DNA: TGTGCCAGCAGCTTAGATCATTCGGGATACACCGGGGAGCTGTTTTTT
J gene: TRBJ2-2
clone size: NA
V gene: TRBV11-2
D gene: NA

CDR3 protein: CASSLDGTHQETQYF
CDR3 DNA: TGCGCCAGCAGCTTGGACGGGACACACCAAGAGACCCAGTACTTC
J gene: TRBJ2-5
clone size: NA
V gene: TRBV5-1
D gene: NA

CDR3 protein: CASSRAGGENEQFF
CDR3 DNA: TGTGCCAGTAGTAGGGCAGGGGGTGAGAATGAGCAGTTCTTC
J gene: TRBJ2-1
clone size: once
V gene: TRBV19
D gene: TRBD1

CDR3 protein: CASSFDPGAYGYTF
CDR3 DNA: TGTGCCAGCAGCTTTGACCCAGGGGCCTATGGCTACACCTTC
J gene: TRBJ1-2
clone size: NA
V gene: TRBV7-9
D gene: NA

CDR3 protein: CATSRDGQGENGELFF
CDR3 DNA: TGTGCCACCAGCAGAGATGGACAGGGGGAAAACGGGGAGCTGTTTTTT
J gene: TRBJ2-2
clone size: NA
V gene: TRBV15
D gene: TRBD1

CDR3 protein: CASRTSGRAEQFF
CDR3 DNA: TGCGCCAGCAGGACTAGCGGGAGAGCTGAGCAGTTCTTC
J gene: TRBJ2-1
clone size: once
V gene: TRBV10-2
D gene: TRBD2

CDR3 protein: CASSSGVERGGQETQYF
CDR3 DNA: TGTGCCAGCAGCTCTGGGGTGGAGCGGGGGGGCCAAGAGACCCAGTACTTC
J gene: TRBJ2-5
clone size: NA
V gene: TRBV5-4
D gene: TRBD2

CDR3 protein: CASSLSRGGTDTQYF
CDR3 DNA: TGTGCCAGCAGTTTGTCCCGGGGGGGCACAGATACGCAGTATTTT
J gene: TRBJ2-3
clone size: NA
V gene: TRBV28
D gene: TRBD2

CDR3 protein: CSSAGGPENTEAFF
CDR3 DNA: TGCAGCTCGGCGGGGGGCCCGGAGAACACTGAAGCTTTCTTT
J gene: TRBJ1-1
clone size: NA
V gene: TRBV29-1
D gene: NA

CDR3 protein: CASIMGGSEKLFF
CDR3 DNA: TGTGCCAGCATAATGGGGGGAAGTGAAAAACTGTTTTTT
J gene: TRBJ1-4
clone size: NA
V gene: TRBV2
D gene: NA

CDR3 protein: CASSMIAASTDTQYF
CDR3 DNA: TGTGCCAGTAGTATGATAGCGGCTAGCACAGATACGCAGTATTTT
J gene: TRBJ2-3
clone size: NA
V gene: TRBV19
D gene: NA

CDR3 protein: CASSQDVATKETQYF
CDR3 DNA: TGTGCCAGCAGCCAAGATGTAGCAACTAAAGAGACCCAGTACTTC
J gene: TRBJ2-5
clone size: NA
V gene: TRBV3-1/TRBV3-2
D gene: NA

CDR3 protein: CASSHGTSGEQETQYF
CDR3 DNA: TGTGCCAGCAGCCACGGAACTAGCGGGGAACAAGAGACCCAGTACTTC
J gene: TRBJ2-5
clone size: NA
V gene: TRBV4-2
D gene: TRBD2

CDR3 protein: CASSQNSGEQFF
CDR3 DNA: TGTGCCAGCAGCCAAAATAGCGGAGAGCAGTTCTTC
J gene: TRBJ2-1
clone size: once
V gene: TRBV7-9
D gene: NA

CDR3 protein: CASSRIAGGYEQYF
CDR3 DNA: TGTGCCAGCAGCCGAATAGCGGGAGGTTACGAGCAGTACTTC
J gene: TRBJ2-7
clone size: NA
V gene: TRBV14
D gene: TRBD2

CDR3 protein: CASSPSTSGSGEQFF
CDR3 DNA: TGTGCCAGCAGTCCTTCGACTAGCGGGAGTGGTGAGCAGTTCTTC
J gene: TRBJ2-1
clone size: NA
V gene: TRBV6-6
D gene: TRBD2

CDR3 protein: CASRNRDSPNYEQYF
CDR3 DNA: TGTGCCAGCAGGAACCGGGACAGCCCCAACTACGAGCAGTACTTC
J gene: TRBJ2-7
clone size: NA
V gene: TRBV6-5
D gene: TRBD1

CDR3 protein: CASSLWEAGEQYF
CDR3 DNA: TGTGCCAGCAGTTTATGGGAGGCCGGCGAGCAGTACTTC
J gene: TRBJ2-7
clone size: NA
V gene: TRBV27
D gene: NA

CDR3 protein: CASSLSTLAYEQYF
CDR3 DNA: TGTGCCAGCAGCCTCTCGACACTCGCCTACGAGCAGTACTTC
J gene: TRBJ2-7
clone size: NA
V gene: TRBV3-1/TRBV3-2
D gene: NA

CDR3 protein: CASSHGLVPGELFF
CDR3 DNA: TGTGCCAGCAGCCATGGACTAGTACCCGGGGAGCTGTTTTTT
J gene: TRBJ2-2
clone size: NA
V gene: TRBV27
D gene: TRBD2

CDR3 protein: CASSITGENEKLFF
CDR3 DNA: TGTGCCAGTAGTATAACGGGGGAGAATGAAAAACTGTTTTTT
J gene: TRBJ1-4
clone size: NA
V gene: TRBV19
D gene: NA

CDR3 protein: CASSRDRGQDTQYF
CDR3 DNA: TGTGCCAGCAGTAGGGACAGGGGGCAAGATACGCAGTATTTT
J gene: TRBJ2-3
clone size: NA
V gene: TRBV6-5
D gene: TRBD1

CDR3 protein: CASSQAPADNEQFF
CDR3 DNA: TGTGCCAGCAGCCAAGCCCCAGCGGACAATGAGCAGTTCTTC
J gene: TRBJ2-1
clone size: NA
V gene: TRBV4-2
D gene: NA

CDR3 protein: CASSVGLAYEQYF
CDR3 DNA: TGCGCCAGCAGTGTAGGACTAGCCTACGAGCAGTACTTC
J gene: TRBJ2-7
clone size: NA
V gene: TRBV10-1
D gene: TRBD2